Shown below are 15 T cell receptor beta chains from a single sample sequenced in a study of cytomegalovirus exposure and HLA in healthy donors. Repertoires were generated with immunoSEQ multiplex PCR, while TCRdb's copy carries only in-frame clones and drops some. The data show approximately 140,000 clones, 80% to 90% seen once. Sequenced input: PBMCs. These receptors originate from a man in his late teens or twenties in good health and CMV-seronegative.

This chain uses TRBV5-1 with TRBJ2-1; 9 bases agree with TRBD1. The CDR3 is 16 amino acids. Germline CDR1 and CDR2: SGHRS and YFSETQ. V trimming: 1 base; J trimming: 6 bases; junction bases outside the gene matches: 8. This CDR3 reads CASSLWDRVRVNEQFF. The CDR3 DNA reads TGCGCCAGCAGCTTGTGGGACAGGGTAAGGGTCAATGAGCAGTTCTTC.

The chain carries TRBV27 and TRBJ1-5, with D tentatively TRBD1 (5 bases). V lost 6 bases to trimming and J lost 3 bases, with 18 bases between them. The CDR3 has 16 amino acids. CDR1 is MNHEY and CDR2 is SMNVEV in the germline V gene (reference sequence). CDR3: CASRPLLGVSNQPQHF. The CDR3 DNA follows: TGTGCCAGCAGACCACTCCTAGGGGTTTCCAATCAGCCCCAGCATTTT.

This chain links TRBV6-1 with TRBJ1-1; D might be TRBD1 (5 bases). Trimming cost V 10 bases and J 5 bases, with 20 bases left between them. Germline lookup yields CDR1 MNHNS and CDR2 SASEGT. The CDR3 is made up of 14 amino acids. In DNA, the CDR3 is TGTGCCATACAGAAGGGGTTTCCGCGGACTGAAGCTTTCTTT. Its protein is CAIQKGFPRTEAFF.

The DNA for the CDR3 is TGTGCCAGCACATACAAAACCGGGGAGCTGTTTTTT. Its protein product is CASTYKTGELFF. The chain links TRBV2 to TRBJ2-2, with D uncertain. The germline CDR1 and CDR2 sequences are SNHLY and FYNNEI. The CDR3 spans 12 residues. Between the trimmed V and J ends, which lost 7 bases and 5 bases, there was a span of 8 bases.

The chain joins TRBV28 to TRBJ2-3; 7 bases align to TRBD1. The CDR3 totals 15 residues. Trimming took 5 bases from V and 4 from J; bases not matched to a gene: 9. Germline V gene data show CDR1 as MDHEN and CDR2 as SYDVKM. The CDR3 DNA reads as TGTGCCAGCAGTCCCCCGGGACAGCAGGCAGATACGCAGTATTTT. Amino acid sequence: CASSPPGQQADTQYF.

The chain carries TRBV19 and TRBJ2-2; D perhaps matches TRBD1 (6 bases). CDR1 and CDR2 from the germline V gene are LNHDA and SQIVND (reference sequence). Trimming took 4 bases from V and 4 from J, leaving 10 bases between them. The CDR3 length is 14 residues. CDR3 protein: CASSTGQITGELFF. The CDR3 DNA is TGTGCCAGTAGTACAGGACAGATCACCGGGGAGCTGTTTTTT.

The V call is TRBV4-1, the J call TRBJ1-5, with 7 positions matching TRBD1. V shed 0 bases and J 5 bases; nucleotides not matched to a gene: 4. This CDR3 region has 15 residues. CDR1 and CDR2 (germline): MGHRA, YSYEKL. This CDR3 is CASSQEVTGDQPQHF. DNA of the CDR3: TGCGCCAGCAGCCAAGAGGTAACAGGGGATCAGCCCCAGCATTTT.

CDR3 in DNA: TGTGCCAGCAGCTTGGGCTCGGGACAGGGTGACTATGGCTACACCTTC. The encoded protein is CASSLGSGQGDYGYTF. V gene TRBV7-9 combines with J gene TRBJ1-2; TRBD1 agrees at 9 bases. Germline lookup yields CDR1 SEHNR and CDR2 FQNEAQ (reference sequence). This CDR3 is built from 16 residues. V shed 3 bases and J 3 bases; nucleotides not matched to a gene: 8.

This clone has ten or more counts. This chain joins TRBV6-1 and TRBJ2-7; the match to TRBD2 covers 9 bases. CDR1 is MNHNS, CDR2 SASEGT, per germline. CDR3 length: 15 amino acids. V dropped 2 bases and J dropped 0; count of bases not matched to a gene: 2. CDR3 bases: TGTGCCAGCAGTGAACTAGCGGGAAGCTCCTACGAGCAGTACTTC. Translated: CASSELAGSSYEQYF.

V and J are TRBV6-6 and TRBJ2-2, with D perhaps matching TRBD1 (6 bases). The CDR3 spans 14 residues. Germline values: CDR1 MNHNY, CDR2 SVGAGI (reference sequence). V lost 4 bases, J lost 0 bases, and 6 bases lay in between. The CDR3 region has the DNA TGTGCCAGCAGTTGGGACACGAACACCGGGGAGCTGTTTTTT. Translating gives CASSWDTNTGELFF.

CDR3 DNA sequence: TGCGCCAGCAGCTTGCCTCGTTTAGAGACCCAGTACTTC. This gives the protein CASSLPRLETQYF. The chain joins TRBV5-1 to TRBJ2-5; no firm D call. Trimming removed 1 base at V and 4 bases at J, with 8 bases between. The CDR3 sequence is 13 residues long. Germline loops: CDR1 SGHRS, CDR2 YFSETQ.

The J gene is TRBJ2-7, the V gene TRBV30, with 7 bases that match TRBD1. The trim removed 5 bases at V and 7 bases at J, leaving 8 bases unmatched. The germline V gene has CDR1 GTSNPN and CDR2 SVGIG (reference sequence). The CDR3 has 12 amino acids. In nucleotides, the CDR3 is TGTGCCTGGGGGGACAGCCGGTGGGAGCAGTACTTC. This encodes CAWGDSRWEQYF. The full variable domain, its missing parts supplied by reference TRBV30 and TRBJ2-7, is SQTIHQWPATLVQPVGSPLSLECTVEGTSNPNLYWYRQAAGRGLQLLFYSVGIGQISSEVPQNLSASRPQDRQFILSSKKLLLSDSGFYLCAWGDSRWEQYFGPGTRLTVT.

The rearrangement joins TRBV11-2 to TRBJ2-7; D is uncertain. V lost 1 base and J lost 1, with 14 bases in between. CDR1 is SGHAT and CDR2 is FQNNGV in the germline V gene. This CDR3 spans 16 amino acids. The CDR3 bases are TGTGCCAGCAGCTTAGTAACTTCTGCCTTATCCTACGAGCAGTACTTC. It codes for CASSLVTSALSYEQYF.

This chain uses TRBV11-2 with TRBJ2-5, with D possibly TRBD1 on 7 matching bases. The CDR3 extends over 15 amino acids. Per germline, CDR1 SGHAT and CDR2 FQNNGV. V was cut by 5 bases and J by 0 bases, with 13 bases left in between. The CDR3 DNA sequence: TGTGCCAGCAGCCTCTCCAGGGGGGACCAAGAGACCCAGTACTTC. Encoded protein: CASSLSRGDQETQYF. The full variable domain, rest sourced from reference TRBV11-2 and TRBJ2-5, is EAGVAQSPRYKIIEKRQSVAFWCNPISGHATLYWYQQILGQGPKLLIQFQNNGVVDDSQLPKDRFSAERLKGVDSTLKIQPAKLEDSAVYLCASSLSRGDQETQYFGPGTRLLVL.

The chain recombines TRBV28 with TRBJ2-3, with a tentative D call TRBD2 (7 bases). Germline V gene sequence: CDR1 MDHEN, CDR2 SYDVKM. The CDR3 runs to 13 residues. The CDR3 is CGLGGAGVDTQYF. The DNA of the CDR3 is TGTGGATTAGGGGGGGCGGGAGTGGATACGCAGTATTTT.